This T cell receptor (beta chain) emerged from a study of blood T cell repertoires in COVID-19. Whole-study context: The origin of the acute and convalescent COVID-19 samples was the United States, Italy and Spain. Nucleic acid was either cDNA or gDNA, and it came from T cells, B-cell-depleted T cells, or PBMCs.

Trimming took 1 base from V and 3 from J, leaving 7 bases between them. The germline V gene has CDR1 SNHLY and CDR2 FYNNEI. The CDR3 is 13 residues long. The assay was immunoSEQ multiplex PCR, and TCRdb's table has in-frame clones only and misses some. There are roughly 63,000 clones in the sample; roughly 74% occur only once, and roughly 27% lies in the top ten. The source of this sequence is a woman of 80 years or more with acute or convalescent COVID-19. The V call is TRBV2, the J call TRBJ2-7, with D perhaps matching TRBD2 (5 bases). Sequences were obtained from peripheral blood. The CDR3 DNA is TGTGCCAGCAGTGAAGGGGAGAACTACGAGCAGTACTTC. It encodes CASSEGENYEQYF.